This T cell receptor (beta chain) was identified during a study of CD8+ T cells in alopecia areata. Across the study: Percentage of affected scalp area was the basis on which treated patients' severity was scored.

Treatment meaning: oral pan-JAK inhibitor, 5-10 mg twice daily. Germline V lookup: CDR1 SGHKS, CDR2 YYEKEE (reference sequence). V was pared by 2 bases and J by 11 bases, with 16 bases between. This CDR3 comprises 13 residues. RNA extraction and reverse transcription yielded cDNA as sequencing template. The assay was immunoSEQ multiplex PCR, and TCRdb's table has in-frame clones only and misses some. This table holds roughly 220,000 clones, about two fifths found once. The V and J genes are TRBV5-5 and TRBJ1-1; D perhaps matches TRBD1 (6 bases). This material consisted of CD4+ T cells sorted from blood, taken at week 34, from a patient treated with tofacitinib. The sequence derives from a human donor with alopecia areata. The CDR3 sequence: CASSFQTQGPAFF. The CDR3 nucleotides are TGTGCCAGCAGCTTCCAAACACAGGGCCCTGCTTTCTTT.